The 6 T cell receptor beta chains below come from one sample, sequenced in a study of CXCR3-negative and CXCR3-positive naive CD8 T cells. The authors made the TRB cDNA libraries by 5' RACE using UMI labels. TCRdb re-called the 5' RACE reads and gives one entry per CDR3 protein, without DNA. There are about 6,700 distinct CDR3 sequences in the sample, with 1.1% held by the top ten. The source material was naive CXCR3- CD8+ T cells from blood. Indicated subset: CD45RO-CCR7+CD27+CD95- naive CD8+ T cells lacking CXCR3 (TNR3-). Receptors were obtained from a human donor in good health. Some clones in this sample may be carry-over from other donors' samples.

This clonotype registers medium-sized by frequency. The rearrangement links TRBV13 to TRBJ2-7; with no DNA, the TCRdb D assignment of TRBD1 cannot be verified. CDR1 is PRHDT, CDR2 FYEKMQ, per germline (reference sequence). The CDR3 has 14 residues. CDR3 residues: CASSSGTRGYEQYF. Complete variable domain (other parts from reference TRBV13 and TRBJ2-7): AAGVIQSPRHLIKEKRETATLKCYPIPRHDTVYWYQQGPGQDPQFLISFYEKMQSDKGSIPDRFSAQQFSDYHSELNMSSLELGDSALYFCASSSGTRGYEQYFGPGTRLTVT.

The genes are TRBV15 and TRBJ2-1; TCRdb's D call of TRBD2 is untestable without DNA. This CDR3 is built from 14 residues. Germline-derived CDR1 and CDR2 are LNHNV and YYDKDF (reference sequence). The CDR3 loop is CATSKGEAYNEQFF.

The chain carries TRBV7-9 and TRBJ2-5; TCRdb's D call, TRBD2, is unchecked because there is no DNA. The CDR3 spans 15 residues. Germline CDR1 reads SEHNR; CDR2 reads FQNEAQ (reference sequence). The CDR3 is CASSLTASGKETQYF.

This sequence joins TRBV13 and TRBJ2-2. This CDR3 region has 13 residues. In germline, CDR1 is PRHDT, CDR2 FYEKMQ (reference sequence). The CDR3 loop is CSSSFGFTGELFF.

This clonotype shows up as medium-sized by frequency. This sequence joins TRBV7-7 and TRBJ2-1; as DNA is missing, the TRBD2 call by TCRdb cannot be tested. CDR3 length: 18 amino acids. Per the germline V gene, CDR1 is SSHAT and CDR2 is FNYEAQ (reference sequence). The CDR3 reads CASSRNLGLAGESNEQFF.

This clonotype registers medium-sized by frequency. CDR3 protein: CASSSGGAYTHEQYF. The chain uses TRBV9 and TRBJ2-7; the D call of TRBD2 rests on TCRdb alone, since no DNA is present to check it. The CDR3 contains 15 residues. CDR1 and CDR2 (germline): SGDLS, YYNGEE.